This TCR beta chain derives from a study of regulatory T cells. Study-wide results and limits: In CD3G-deficient patients, conventional CD4+ T cells were enriched for hydrophobic CDR3 residues at positions 6 and 7.

Germline CDR1 reads MDHEN; CDR2 reads SYDVKM. The V end was cut by 11 bases, the J end by 1 base, with 11 bases between. The CDR3 is 13 amino acids. Comment on this clone: Its antigen is not known.

CD4+ cells were sorted into CD25-high CD127-low regulatory cells and CD25-low CD127-high conventional cells. The PCR used 52 TRBV and 13 TRBJ primers. The table came from immunoSEQ multiplex PCR; TCRdb's copy has only in-frame clones and leaves some out. The data contain around 30,000 clones, more than 85% of them singletons. The TCR originated in a child aged 2 to 10 with CD3G deficiency. Sequencing used conventional CD4+ T cells sorted from blood. The chain combines TRBV28 with TRBJ2-2; D is perhaps TRBD1 (6 bases). The CDR3 reads CAVPGQNTGELFF. The CDR3 nucleotides read TGTGCCGTTCCGGGACAGAACACCGGGGAGCTGTTTTTT.